The rows below give T cell receptor beta chains drawn from one sample of a study of blood T cells in healthy people across ages. Each CDR3 protein is one row after TCRdb ran MiXCR on the 5' RACE reads. This table holds around 1,500,000 distinct CDR3 sequences, 28% found once. The sequenced material came from blood. These receptors were taken from a woman younger than 45 in good health. Both conserved end residues are part of each CDR3. Fields, in order: clone size, V gene, D gene, J gene, CDR3 DNA, CDR3 protein. D genes are given only for firm matches. Clone size appears in some rows only: once, few, many, or a class for an expanded clone.

>NA|TRBV3-1|NA|TRBJ2-1
TGTGCCAGCAGCCAAGCACCAAAAACGATCTCCTTAGGCCAGTTCTTC
CASSQAPKTISLGQFF
>many|TRBV24-1|NA|TRBJ2-5
TGTGCCACCAGTCTTTCAGAGACCCAGTACTTC
CATSLSETQYF
>NA|TRBV2|TRBD1|TRBJ2-1
TGTGCCAGCAGCCCAAAACAGGGGGCGTGGGCCAATGAGCAGTTCTTC
CASSPKQGAWANEQFF
>few|TRBV20-1|TRBD1|TRBJ1-2
TGCAGTGCTTCACAGGGGGACCGTGGCTACACCTTC
CSASQGDRGYTF
>NA|TRBV5-1|NA|TRBJ2-3
TGCGCCAGCAGCCCCCGGCCAGGGCCCAGCACAGATACGCAGTATTTT
CASSPRPGPSTDTQYF
>NA|TRBV20-1|NA|TRBJ1-1
TGCTGTGCTAGTACAGGGAAGGATACTGAAGCTTTCTTT
CCASTGKDTEAFF
>few|TRBV24-1|TRBD2|TRBJ2-1
TGTGCCACCAGTGATTCTTCACTAGCGGGAGTAATCGATGAGCAGTTCTTC
CATSDSSLAGVIDEQFF
>NA|TRBV4-1|NA|TRBJ1-2
TGCGCCAGCAGCCACCAACAGGGAACTAACTATGGCTACACCTTC
CASSHQQGTNYGYTF
>few|TRBV6-6|TRBD2|TRBJ2-5
TGTGCCAGCAGTGGGAGCCGGGACTACGACGGGGAGACCCAGTACTTC
CASSGSRDYDGETQYF
>NA|TRBV2|TRBD1|TRBJ1-2
TGTGCCAGCAGTGACTACCGACAGGGCGATGGCTACACCTTC
CASSDYRQGDGYTF
>few|TRBV7-6|NA|TRBJ2-7
TGTGCCAGCAGCCCCGGGGACACTAACACCTACGAGCAGTACTTC
CASSPGDTNTYEQYF
>few|TRBV4-3|NA|TRBJ2-7
TGCGCCAGCAGCCAAGATGGGCAGGGTGGGGGCGTGCAGTACTTC
CASSQDGQGGGVQYF
>NA|TRBV20-1|TRBD2|TRBJ2-7
TGCAGTGCACTCCGGTCGGTAGCGGGAGGGATCGAGCAGTACTTC
CSALRSVAGGIEQYF
>NA|TRBV9|NA|TRBJ2-5
TGTGCCAGCAGCGGCGCAGGGACCCAGTACTTC
CASSGAGTQYF
>NA|TRBV7-2|NA|TRBJ2-3
TGTGCCAGCACCAAAAAGACCGAGCGATTGGTCACAGATACGCAGTATTTT
CASTKKTERLVTDTQYF
>once|TRBV6-6|NA|TRBJ2-3
TGTGCCAGCAGTTACGCCCGGGACCGGGGGACAGATACGCAGTATTTT
CASSYARDRGTDTQYF
>many|TRBV7-7|TRBD2|TRBJ2-1
TGTGCCAGCAGCTTTTCAGCGGGAGGATGGGATGAGCAGTTCTTC
CASSFSAGGWDEQFF
>many|TRBV28|NA|TRBJ2-7
TGTGCCACAAAGGGCGGTCTTTCTTACGAGCAGTACTTC
CATKGGLSYEQYF
>few|TRBV27|NA|TRBJ2-1
TGTGCCAGCAGTCCCCGCAGGCCCGGTGAGCAGTTCTTC
CASSPRRPGEQFF
>few|TRBV3-1|TRBD2|TRBJ2-5
TGTGCCAGCAGCCAAGATCTAGCGGGAGGTGATGAGACCCAGTACTTC
CASSQDLAGGDETQYF
>NA|TRBV28|NA|TRBJ2-1
TGTACCAGCAGTTCCACAACACGGGGGCGCGAGCAGTTCTTC
CTSSSTTRGREQFF
>NA|TRBV28|TRBD1|TRBJ1-2
TGTGCCAGCACTGAGGACAGGAGAAATGGCTACACCTTC
CASTEDRRNGYTF
>NA|TRBV5-1|NA|TRBJ1-4
TGCGCCAGCAGCCCCTTCGCCCCTAATGAAAAACTGTTTTTT
CASSPFAPNEKLFF
>few|TRBV4-1|NA|TRBJ2-2
TGCGCCAGCAGCCACCAACAGGGGACTGACACCGGGGAGCTGTTTTTT
CASSHQQGTDTGELFF
>NA|TRBV20-1|TRBD2|TRBJ2-4
TGCAGTGCTAGATCGGGGACTAGCGGTAACATTCAGTACTTC
CSARSGTSGNIQYF
>NA|TRBV13|TRBD1|TRBJ1-6
TGTGCCAGCAGCTTCGCGGGACAGTCACGTTCACCCCTCCACTTT
CASSFAGQSRSPLHF
>many|TRBV20-1|TRBD1|TRBJ2-7
TGCAGTGCTATCGCGGACAGGGCCTACGAGCAGTACTTC
CSAIADRAYEQYF
>once|TRBV6-1|TRBD1|TRBJ1-5
TGTGCCGTAAAACAGGGGAGCAATCAGCCCCAGCATTTT
CAVKQGSNQPQHF
>few|TRBV24-1|TRBD2|TRBJ2-2
TGTGCCACCCCGGGAGGCTCGGGGACCGGGGAGCTGTTTTTT
CATPGGSGTGELFF
>NA|TRBV18|TRBD1|TRBJ1-1
TGTGCCAGCTCACCGAACACCAGGGGGACTAACACTGAAGCTTTCTTT
CASSPNTRGTNTEAFF
>many|TRBV10-3|NA|TRBJ2-7
TGTGCCATCGGGCACGAGCAGTACTTC
CAIGHEQYF
>many|TRBV29-1|TRBD1|TRBJ1-2
TGCAGCGTTGCGGAGACAGGGTCTGGCTACACCTTC
CSVAETGSGYTF
>once|TRBV7-9|NA|TRBJ1-5
TGTGCCAGCAGCTCCCACCCTCAGCCCCAGCATTTT
CASSSHPQPQHF
>NA|TRBV30|NA|TRBJ1-2
TGTGCCTGGAGGCCTGCTGGGTCCGGCTACACCTTC
CAWRPAGSGYTF
>many|TRBV30|NA|TRBJ1-5
TGTGCCTGGAGGAATAGCAATCAGCCCCAGCATTTT
CAWRNSNQPQHF
>NA|TRBV6-2/TRBV6-3|NA|TRBJ1-2
TGTGCCAGCATTTACCCCCTACGTCCAGCTTTGAACTATGGCTACACCTTC
CASIYPLRPALNYGYTF
>few|TRBV7-9|TRBD2|TRBJ2-1
TGTGCCAGCAGCCCTACCCCAGAAACTAGCGGCGAGCAGTTCTTC
CASSPTPETSGEQFF
>NA|TRBV5-1|TRBD2|TRBJ2-1
TGCGCCAGCAGCGACTTGCAGACTAGCGGGACTTACTCCTACAATGAGCAGTTCTTC
CASSDLQTSGTYSYNEQFF
>many|TRBV20-1|TRBD1|TRBJ1-2
TGCAGTGCTAACCCGGACAGGGGGCCTGGCTACACCTTC
CSANPDRGPGYTF
>many|TRBV6-2/TRBV6-3|NA|TRBJ2-7
TGTGCCAGCACCCAAAGTGAGACCTTGAGCTCCTACGAGCAGTACTTC
CASTQSETLSSYEQYF
>few|TRBV6-5|NA|TRBJ2-1
TGTGCCAGCAGTTACTCGGCCGGGTATGAGCAGTTCTTC
CASSYSAGYEQFF
>few|TRBV20-1|NA|TRBJ1-2
TGCAGTGCTGTCCAGGGGCAAGGCTACACCTTC
CSAVQGQGYTF
>many|TRBV29-1|NA|TRBJ2-1
TGCAGCGTTGGCCACGGGGATGAGCAGTTCTTC
CSVGHGDEQFF
>NA|TRBV7-2|TRBD1|TRBJ2-1
TGTGCCAGCAGCATACAGGGGCGACTTGACAATGAGCAGTTCTTC
CASSIQGRLDNEQFF
>few|TRBV5-5|NA|TRBJ1-2
TGTGCCAGCAGCTTGGAAGGGGATAATGGCTACACCTTC
CASSLEGDNGYTF
>NA|TRBV19|NA|TRBJ2-3
TGTGCCAGTAAGGTGGGGGTATCCATCGATACGCAGTATTTT
CASKVGVSIDTQYF
>many|TRBV29-1|TRBD1|TRBJ1-2
TGCAGCGTTGAAATGAGGGACAGGGTCTGGTATGGCTACACCTTC
CSVEMRDRVWYGYTF
>NA|TRBV11-2|NA|TRBJ2-2
NA
CASSITGMSGRYETQYFGELFF
>NA|TRBV3-1|NA|TRBJ2-5
TGTGCCAGCAGCCCGACAAGCGGGCGGGGAGGACAAGAGACCCAGTACTTC
CASSPTSGRGGQETQYF
>NA|TRBV7-9|TRBD1|TRBJ2-1
TGTGCCAGCAGCTCGGTGGACAGGGGGCAAACCTACAATGAGCAGTTCTTC
CASSSVDRGQTYNEQFF
>NA|TRBV5-1|NA|TRBJ2-1
TGCGCCAGCGGCGGTGGACTGGACTTCAATGAGCAGTTCTTC
CASGGGLDFNEQFF
>many|TRBV7-7|NA|TRBJ2-1
TGTGCCAGCAGCTCCACAAGAGGACCTAACAATGAGCAGTTCTTC
CASSSTRGPNNEQFF
>few|TRBV10-3|NA|TRBJ2-4
TGTGCCATCAGTGAGTCGGCGGTACGAAGGACCCCACCTGGCATTCAGTACTTC
CAISESAVRRTPPGIQYF
>many|TRBV7-2|NA|TRBJ2-7
TGTGCCAGCAGCCCACCGAGACTAGAGTACGAGCAGTACTTC
CASSPPRLEYEQYF